This T cell receptor beta chain was observed in a study of shared clonotypes between healthy human individuals. Study-level points and caveats: Sequencing of the sorted subsets was shown by rarefaction to be incomplete despite large depth.

V was pared by 4 bases and J by 6 bases, with 6 bases between. The CDR3 is 11 residues long. Germline V lookup: CDR1 MGHDK, CDR2 SYGVNS. The data were produced by immunoSEQ multiplex PCR, yet TCRdb's version contains in-frame clones alone and is incomplete. The sample lists under 1,100,000 clones, approximately 72% occurring once. Of note for this clone: Its target is not known.

This clonotype originated in a man aged 18-30 years in good health. Material for sequencing was memory CD4+ T cells sorted from blood. Subset given: CD45RA-negative fraction. The chain combines TRBV25-1 with TRBJ1-2; D gene ambiguous. The CDR3 sequence: CASSGADGYTF. Here the CDR3 DNA reads TGTGCCAGCAGTGGTGCAGATGGCTACACCTTC.